Described below is a single T cell receptor beta chain sequence and its context. Recruitment covered roughly 24 US areas and drew participants whose ages spanned roughly 18 to 89 years. In Cohort 3, a recovered donor had either two negative PCRs, clearance, or symptom resolution. The protocol was immunoSEQ multiplex PCR, while the TCRdb copy is restricted to in-frame clones and leaves out a portion. The sample comprises 250,000 to 350,000 clones, 85% of which are singletons, and 2% to 3% rests with the top ten. These data are taken from a study of blood T cell repertoires in COVID-19. Study information: Acute and convalescent COVID-19 specimens originated in the United States, Italy and Spain. PBMCs, B-cell-depleted T cells, or T cells provided the cDNA or gDNA that made up the material.

CDR1 is SGHRS and CDR2 is YFSETQ in the germline V gene. The CDR3 runs 13 residues. Trimming left V 4 bases short and J 7 bases short, with 14 bases between. The clonotype originates from a woman between 45 and 60 years old who had recovered from COVID-19. Sequencing input: PBMCs or T cells enriched from blood (not recorded which). The rearrangement links TRBV5-1 to TRBJ1-1; D possibly corresponds to TRBD1 (6 bases). CDR3 coding DNA: TGCGCCAGCAGCGTGGGGCGGACAGATGAAGCTTTCTTT. Encoded protein: CASSVGRTDEAFF.